Listed here is a single TCR beta chain. What this receptor recognizes is not known. Base-call qualities are not available, and no considerably larger clone is one nucleotide away. This sample stems from a study of blood T cells in healthy people across ages (dated by TCRdb to the mid-2010s). Some background on the complete study: In model experiments, template switching captured about one uniquely barcoded TCR beta cDNA molecule for every two T cells. The study measured age-related changes in TCR beta repertoire diversity using deep sequencing normalized with unique cDNA molecular identifiers. Donors were grouped into four age groups: young (average roughly 15 years), middle-aged (roughly 38), aged (around 60) and long-lived (82). To avoid experimental bias, donors of different ages were randomly spread across the sequencing lanes. The study analyzed two additional independent replicas of 1 million unique cDNA reads from the same blood draw for two donors, one aged 18 to 30 and one aged 80 or older. Overall study outcomes, separate from this receptor: Donor CMV infection status was unknown, potentially confounding age-related changes in expanded clonotypes. Compared with the aged group, the long-lived group had more naive CD4+ T cells, fewer expanded clones and increased TCR diversity, a pattern suggesting age selection. Estimates of total diversity based on one million sequenced T cells were considered lower bounds and underestimates. As age increased, observed TCR beta diversity per million T cells dropped in a roughly linear way, and a significant reduction was already evident by age about 36. Observed TCR beta diversity correlated strongly with the percentage of naive T cells measured by flow cytometry. Because profiling used bulk unsorted PBMCs, naive and antigen-experienced compartments could not be compared conclusively.

From the cysteine up to the phenylalanine, the CDR3 has a length of 15 residues. The entry retains the CDR3 DNA only, 45 bases that are in frame from base 1. V is clipped by 2 bases and J by 4 bases, and the sequence between their germline boundaries is 12 bases long. Systemically healthy Caucasian individuals from Russia, approximately 39 in total and aged roughly 6 to 100 years, were included as donors. Approximately 11 milliliters of peripheral blood were drawn from each donor into EDTA-treated Vacutainer tubes. PBMCs were isolated by Ficoll-Paque density-gradient centrifugation, with at least 6 million obtained per sample. Trizol reagent was used to extract total RNA from PBMCs, with at least 5 micrograms per sample. Naive CD45RAhigh/CD27high T cell percentages were measured by flow cytometry on a PBMC aliquot from every donor. The library was produced with 5' RACE. Reads for this sample came from an Illumina HiSeq 2500. A second 7 to 11 cycle PCR used a sample-barcoded 5' primer and a J-beta primer mix. Each TCR beta cDNA molecule received a unique molecular identifier from a template-switch 5' adaptor carrying 12 random nucleotides. Each sample yielded at least 3 million CDR3-containing paired-end reads. The Mint cDNA synthesis kit, primed by a TRBC-specific oligonucleotide, was used to synthesize first-strand cDNA from all RNA. Following uracil-DNA glycosylase treatment, a first 18-cycle PCR with universal primers M1SS and BC2_uni_R was performed on all cDNA. In the paper's pipeline: For normalization, 1 million high-quality reads, each with a distinct molecular identifier, were randomly selected from each sample. Reads with shared molecular identifiers were discarded instead of being binned into consensus sequences. CDR3 identification, clonotype clustering and error correction used MiTCR with a Q25 quality threshold and the strictest error-elimination algorithm. Lower-bound total TCR beta diversity was estimated with a nonparametric unseen species model using Euler transformation. TCRdb's own reprocessing of the public reads used fastp at Q25 and MiXCR and kept productive beta chains. Duplicate CDR3 protein sequences are folded into a single record with the most common DNA and genes. The V and J calls were not made by the authors but by TCRdb's processing. This sample holds about 1.8 million distinct CDR3 sequences; around 48% were observed only once. Clones ranked in the top ten supply roughly 2% of the sample.

Sequencing input: blood. The rearrangement joined TRBV12-3 or TRBV12-4 to TRBJ2-1; the D region possibly corresponds to TRBD2 (5 bases align). This clonotype was obtained from a woman in her thirties or forties in good health. The CDR3 protein sequence reads: CASSLRSLGYNEQFF. The nucleotide sequence is TGTGCCAGCAGTTTACGTTCACTAGGTTACAATGAGCAGTTCTTC.